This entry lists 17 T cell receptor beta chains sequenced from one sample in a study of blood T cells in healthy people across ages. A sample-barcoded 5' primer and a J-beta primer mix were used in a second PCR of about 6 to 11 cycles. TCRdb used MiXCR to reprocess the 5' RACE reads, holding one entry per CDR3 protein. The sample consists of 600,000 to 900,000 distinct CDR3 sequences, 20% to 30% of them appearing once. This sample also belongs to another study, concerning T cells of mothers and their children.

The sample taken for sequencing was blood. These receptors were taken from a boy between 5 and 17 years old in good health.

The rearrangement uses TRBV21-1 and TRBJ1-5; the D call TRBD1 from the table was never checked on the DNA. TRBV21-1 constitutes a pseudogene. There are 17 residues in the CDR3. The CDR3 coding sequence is TGTGCCAGCAGCAAGGAACATCCCCGGGACAGAAATCAGCCCCAGCATTTT. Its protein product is CASSKEHPRDRNQPQHF.

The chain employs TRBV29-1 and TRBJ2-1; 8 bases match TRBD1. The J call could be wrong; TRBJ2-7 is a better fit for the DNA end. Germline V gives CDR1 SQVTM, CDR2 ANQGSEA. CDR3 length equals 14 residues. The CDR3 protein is CSVDPGQGYNEQYF. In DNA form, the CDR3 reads TGCAGCGTTGACCCCGGACAGGGTTACAATGAGCAGTACTTC.

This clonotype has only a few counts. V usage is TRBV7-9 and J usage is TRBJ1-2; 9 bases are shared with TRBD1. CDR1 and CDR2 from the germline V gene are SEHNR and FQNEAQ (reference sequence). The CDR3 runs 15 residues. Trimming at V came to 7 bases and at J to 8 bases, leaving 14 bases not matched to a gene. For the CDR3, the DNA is TGTGCCAGCAACGGACAGGGGCTCTCCTCCTTAGGCTACACCTTC. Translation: CASNGQGLSSLGYTF.

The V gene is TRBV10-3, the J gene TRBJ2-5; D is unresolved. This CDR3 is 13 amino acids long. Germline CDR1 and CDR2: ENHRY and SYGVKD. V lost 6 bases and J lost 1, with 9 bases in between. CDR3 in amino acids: CAISPSLQETQYF. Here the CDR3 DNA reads TGTGCCATCAGCCCGAGCCTCCAAGAGACCCAGTACTTC.

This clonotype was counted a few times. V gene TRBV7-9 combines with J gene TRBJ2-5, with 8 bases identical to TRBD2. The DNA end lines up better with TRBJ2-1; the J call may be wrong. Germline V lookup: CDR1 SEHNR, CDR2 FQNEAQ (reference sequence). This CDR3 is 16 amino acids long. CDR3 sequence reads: CASSAPTGLVANEQFF. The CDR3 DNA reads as TGTGCCAGCAGCGCTCCAACGGGACTAGTTGCCAATGAGCAGTTCTTC.

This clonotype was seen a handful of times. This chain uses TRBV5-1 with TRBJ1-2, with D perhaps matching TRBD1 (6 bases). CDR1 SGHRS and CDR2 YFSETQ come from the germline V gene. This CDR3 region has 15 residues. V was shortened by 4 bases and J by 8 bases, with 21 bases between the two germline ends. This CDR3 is CASSADNRDKGGYTF. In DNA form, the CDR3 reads TGCGCCAGCAGCGCGGACAACCGGGACAAAGGAGGCTACACCTTC.

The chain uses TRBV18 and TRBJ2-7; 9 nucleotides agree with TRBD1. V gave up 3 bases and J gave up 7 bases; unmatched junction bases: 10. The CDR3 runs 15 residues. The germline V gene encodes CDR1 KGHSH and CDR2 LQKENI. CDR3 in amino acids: CASSPSDTGGREQYF. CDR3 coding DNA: TGTGCCAGCTCACCGAGCGATACAGGGGGCCGGGAGCAGTACTTC.

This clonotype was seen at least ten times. The CDR3 region has the DNA TGCAGTGCGGGTGGGACAGGGCCGCTGACTGAAGCTTTCTTT. This encodes CSAGGTGPLTEAFF. The chain combines TRBV20-1 with TRBJ1-1, with 9 bases fitting TRBD1. CDR3 length equals 14 residues. Germline-derived CDR1 and CDR2 are DFQATT and SNEGSKA (reference sequence). Germline trimming cut 6 bases from V and 5 bases from J; bases unmatched to any gene: 10.

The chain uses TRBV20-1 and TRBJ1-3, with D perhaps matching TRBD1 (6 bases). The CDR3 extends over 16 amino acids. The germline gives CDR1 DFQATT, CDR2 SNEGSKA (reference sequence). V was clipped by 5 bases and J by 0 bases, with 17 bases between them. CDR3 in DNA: TGCAGTGCTCAAAACCAACAGACAGGCTCTGGAAACACCATATATTTT. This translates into CSAQNQQTGSGNTIYF.

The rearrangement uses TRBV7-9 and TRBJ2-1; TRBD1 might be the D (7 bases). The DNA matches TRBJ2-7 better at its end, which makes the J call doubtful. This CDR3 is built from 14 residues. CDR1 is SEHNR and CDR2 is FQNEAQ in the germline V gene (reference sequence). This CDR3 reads CASSDAGQPYEQYF. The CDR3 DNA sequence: TGTGCCAGCAGCGATGCGGGACAGCCCTACGAGCAGTACTTC.

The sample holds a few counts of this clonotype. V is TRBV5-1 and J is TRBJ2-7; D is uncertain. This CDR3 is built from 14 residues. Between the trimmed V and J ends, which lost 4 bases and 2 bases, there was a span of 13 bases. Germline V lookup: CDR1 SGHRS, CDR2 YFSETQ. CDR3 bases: TGCGCCAGCAGCATGGAAGGCAAAACCTACGAGCAGTACTTC. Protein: CASSMEGKTYEQYF.

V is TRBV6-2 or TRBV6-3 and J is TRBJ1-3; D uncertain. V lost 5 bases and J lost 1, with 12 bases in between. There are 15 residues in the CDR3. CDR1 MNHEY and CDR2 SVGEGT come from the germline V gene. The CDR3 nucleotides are TGTGCCAGCAGTCGAACAAGCAAATCTGGAAACACCATATATTTT. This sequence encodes CASSRTSKSGNTIYF.

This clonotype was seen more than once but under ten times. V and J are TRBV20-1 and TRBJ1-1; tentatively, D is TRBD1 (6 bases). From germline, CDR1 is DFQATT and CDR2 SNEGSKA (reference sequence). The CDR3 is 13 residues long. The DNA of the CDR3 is TGCAGCGGATTAAAAGGGGGGAACACTGAAGCTTTCTTT. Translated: CSGLKGGNTEAFF.

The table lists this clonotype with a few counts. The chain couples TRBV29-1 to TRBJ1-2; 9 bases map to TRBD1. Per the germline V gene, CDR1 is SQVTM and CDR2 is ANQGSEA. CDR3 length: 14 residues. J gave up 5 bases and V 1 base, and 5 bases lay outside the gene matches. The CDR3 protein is CSVEVTGGSYGYTF. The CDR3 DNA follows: TGCAGCGTTGAAGTTACAGGGGGCTCATATGGCTACACCTTC. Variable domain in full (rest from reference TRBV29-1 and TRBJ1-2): SAVISQKPSRDICQRGTSLTIQCQVDSQVTMMFWYRQQPGQSLTLIATANQGSEATYESGFVIDKFPISRPNLTFSTLTVSNMSPEDSSIYLCSVEVTGGSYGYTFGSGTRLTVV.

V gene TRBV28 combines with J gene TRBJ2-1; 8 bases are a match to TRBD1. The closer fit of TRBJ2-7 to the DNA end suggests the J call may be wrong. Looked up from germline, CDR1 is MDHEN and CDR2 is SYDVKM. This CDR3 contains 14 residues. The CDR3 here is CASSSQGARNEQYF. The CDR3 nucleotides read TGTGCCAGCAGTTCCCAGGGGGCGAGGAACGAGCAGTACTTC.

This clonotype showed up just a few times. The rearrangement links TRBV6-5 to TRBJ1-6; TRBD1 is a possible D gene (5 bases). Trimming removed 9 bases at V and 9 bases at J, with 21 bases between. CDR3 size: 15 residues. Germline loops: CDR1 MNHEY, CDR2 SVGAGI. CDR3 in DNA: TGTGCCAGTTCCCGGGACCCTGGGCCGCGTTCACCCCTCCACTTT. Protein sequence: CASSRDPGPRSPLHF.

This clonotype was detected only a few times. CDR3 sequence (DNA): TGTGCCAGCAGCCAGGCGGTCGGGGTACGTAACACTGAAGCTTTCTTT. Protein: CASSQAVGVRNTEAFF. The genes are TRBV3-1 and TRBJ1-1; D gene unclear. Germline V CDR1 and CDR2: LGHDT, YNNKEL (reference sequence). V was clipped by 3 bases and J by 2 bases, with 16 bases between them. The CDR3 consists of 16 residues.